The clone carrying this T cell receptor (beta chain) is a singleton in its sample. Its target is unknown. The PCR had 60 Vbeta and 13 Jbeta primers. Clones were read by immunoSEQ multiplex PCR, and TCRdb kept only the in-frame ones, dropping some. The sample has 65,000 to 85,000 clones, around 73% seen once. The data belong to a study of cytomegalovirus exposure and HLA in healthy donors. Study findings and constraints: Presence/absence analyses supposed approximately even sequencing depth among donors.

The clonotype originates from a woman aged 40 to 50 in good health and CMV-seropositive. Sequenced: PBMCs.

The CDR3 nucleotides are TGTGCCAGCAGCCAAGCTACTAGCGGGGGCACCTACGAGCAGTACTTC. This encodes CASSQATSGGTYEQYF. The chain uses TRBV4-2 and TRBJ2-7; 11 bases match TRBD2. The CDR3 covers 16 residues. J lost 2 bases, V lost 1 base, and 4 bases had no gene match. Germline V lookup: CDR1 LGHNA, CDR2 YNFKEQ.